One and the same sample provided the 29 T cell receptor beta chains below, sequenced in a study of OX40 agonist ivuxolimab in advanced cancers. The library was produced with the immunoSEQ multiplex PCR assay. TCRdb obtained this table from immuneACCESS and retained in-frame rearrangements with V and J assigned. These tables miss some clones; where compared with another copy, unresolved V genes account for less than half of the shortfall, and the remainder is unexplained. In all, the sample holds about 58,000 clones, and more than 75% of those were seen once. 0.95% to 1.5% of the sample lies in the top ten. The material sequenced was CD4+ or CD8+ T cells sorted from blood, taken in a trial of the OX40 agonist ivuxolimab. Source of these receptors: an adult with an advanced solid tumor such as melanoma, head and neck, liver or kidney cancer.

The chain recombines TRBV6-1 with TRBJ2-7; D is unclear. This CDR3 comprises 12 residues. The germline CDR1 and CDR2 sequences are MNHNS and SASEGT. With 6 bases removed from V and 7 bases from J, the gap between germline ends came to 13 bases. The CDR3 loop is CASSPARGEQYF. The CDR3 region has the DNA TGTGCCAGCAGCCCCGCCCGAGGAGAGCAGTACTTC.

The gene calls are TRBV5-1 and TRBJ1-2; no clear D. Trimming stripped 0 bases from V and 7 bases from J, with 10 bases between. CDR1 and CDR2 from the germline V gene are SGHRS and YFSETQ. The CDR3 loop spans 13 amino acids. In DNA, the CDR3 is TGCGCCAGCAGCTTGGAGCAGGAATTTGGCTACACCTTC. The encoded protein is CASSLEQEFGYTF.

The CDR3 nucleotides read TGTGCCATCAGTGATTTTGCAAGATTGGACAGGGGCTACGAGCAGTACTTC. Amino acid sequence: CAISDFARLDRGYEQYF. The chain recombines TRBV10-3 with TRBJ2-7; 9 bases line up with TRBD1. The V segment lost 3 bases and the J segment 3 bases; nucleotides outside the gene matches: 12. Germline V gives CDR1 ENHRY, CDR2 SYGVKD. The CDR3 has 17 residues.

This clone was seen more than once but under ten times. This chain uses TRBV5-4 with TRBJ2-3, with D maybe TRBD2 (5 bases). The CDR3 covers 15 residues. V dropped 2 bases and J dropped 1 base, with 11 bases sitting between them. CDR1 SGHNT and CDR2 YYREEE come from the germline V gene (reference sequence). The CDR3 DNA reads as TGTGCCAGCAGCTTTCGGGGTGGCGGCACAGATACGCAGTATTTT. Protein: CASSFRGGGTDTQYF.

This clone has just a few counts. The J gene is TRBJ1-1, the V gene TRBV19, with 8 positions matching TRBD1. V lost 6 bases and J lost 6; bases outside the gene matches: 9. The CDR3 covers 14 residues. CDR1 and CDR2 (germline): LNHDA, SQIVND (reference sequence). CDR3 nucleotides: TGTGCCAGTAGCACTATGCTGACAGGGGCTGAAGCTTTCTTT. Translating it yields CASSTMLTGAEAFF.

The CDR3 nucleotides read TGTGCCAGCAGCTCCGGACTGGTTCAGTTCCATGAGCAGTTCTTC. It is translated as CASSSGLVQFHEQFF. The chain uses TRBV5-8 and TRBJ2-1; D possibly corresponds to TRBD2 (5 bases). The CDR3 extends over 15 amino acids. Germline CDR1 SGHTS, CDR2 YDEGEE. The ends were cut back, 3 bases at V and 8 bases at J, with 18 bases in the middle.

The CDR3: CASSPRPGTGHLGYGYTF. The CDR3 region has the DNA TGTGCCAGCTCACCAAGGCCCGGGACAGGGCACCTTGGCTATGGCTACACCTTC. The genes are TRBV18 and TRBJ1-2; the match to TRBD1 covers 9 bases. Trimming at V came to 2 bases and at J to 4 bases, leaving 14 bases not matched to a gene. Germline lookup yields CDR1 KGHSH and CDR2 LQKENI. The CDR3 is 18 amino acids. The whole variable domain, filled in from reference TRBV18 and TRBJ1-2, reads NAGVMQNPRHLVRRRGQEARLRCSPMKGHSHVYWYRQLPEEGLKFMVYLQKENIIDESGMPKERFSAEFPKEGPSILRIQQVVRGDSAAYFCASSPRPGTGHLGYGYTFGSGTRLTVV.

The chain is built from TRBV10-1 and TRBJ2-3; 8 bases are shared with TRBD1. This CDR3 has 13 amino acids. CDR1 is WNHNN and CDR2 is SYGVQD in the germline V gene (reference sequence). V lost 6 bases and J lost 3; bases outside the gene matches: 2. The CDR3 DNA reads TGCGCCAGCAGCCGACAGGGGACAGATACGCAGTATTTT. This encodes CASSRQGTDTQYF.

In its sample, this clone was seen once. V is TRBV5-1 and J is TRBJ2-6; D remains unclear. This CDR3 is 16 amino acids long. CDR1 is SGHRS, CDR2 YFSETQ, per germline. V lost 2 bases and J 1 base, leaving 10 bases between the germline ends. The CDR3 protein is CASSFSHGSGANVLTF. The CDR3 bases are TGCGCCAGCAGCTTTTCACACGGTTCTGGGGCCAACGTCCTGACTTTC.

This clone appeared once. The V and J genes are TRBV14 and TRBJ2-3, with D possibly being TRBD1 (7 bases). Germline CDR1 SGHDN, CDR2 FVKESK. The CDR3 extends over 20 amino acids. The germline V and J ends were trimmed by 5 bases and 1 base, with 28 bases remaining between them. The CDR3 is CASSGGTARRGSLGTDTQYF. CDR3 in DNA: TGTGCCAGCAGCGGCGGGACAGCTCGGAGGGGGAGTCTCGGCACAGATACGCAGTATTTT.

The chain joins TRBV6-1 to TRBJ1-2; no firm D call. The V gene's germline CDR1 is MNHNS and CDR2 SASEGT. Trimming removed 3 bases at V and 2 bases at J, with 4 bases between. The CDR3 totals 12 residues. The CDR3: CASSEVNYGYTF. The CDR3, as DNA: TGTGCCAGCAGTGAGGTGAACTATGGCTACACCTTC.

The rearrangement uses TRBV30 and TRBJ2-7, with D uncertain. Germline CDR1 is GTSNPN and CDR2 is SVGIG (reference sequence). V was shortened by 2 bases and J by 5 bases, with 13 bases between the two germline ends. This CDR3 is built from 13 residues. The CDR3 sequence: CAWSTRTLDEQYF. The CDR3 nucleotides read TGTGCCTGGAGTACAAGGACCCTCGACGAGCAGTACTTC.

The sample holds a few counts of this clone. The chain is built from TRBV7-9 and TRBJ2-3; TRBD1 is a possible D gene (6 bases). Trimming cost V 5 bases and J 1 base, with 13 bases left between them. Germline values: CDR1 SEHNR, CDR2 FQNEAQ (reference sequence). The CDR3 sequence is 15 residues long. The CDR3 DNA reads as TGTGCCAGCAGCGAACAGGGTACGGGCACAGATACGCAGTATTTT. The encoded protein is CASSEQGTGTDTQYF.

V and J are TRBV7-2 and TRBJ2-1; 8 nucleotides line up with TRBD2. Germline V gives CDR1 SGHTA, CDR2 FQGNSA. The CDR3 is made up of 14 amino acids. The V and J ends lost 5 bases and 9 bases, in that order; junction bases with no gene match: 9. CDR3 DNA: TGTGCCAGCAGCCCTAGACTAGCGCTGGGTGAGCAGTTCTTC. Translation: CASSPRLALGEQFF.

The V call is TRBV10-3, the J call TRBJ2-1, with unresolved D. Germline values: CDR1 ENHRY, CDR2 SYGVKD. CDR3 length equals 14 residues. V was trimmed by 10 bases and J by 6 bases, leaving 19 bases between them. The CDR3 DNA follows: TGTGCCACCATGAGTGGCAGAGACGTCAATGAGCAGTTCTTC. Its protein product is CATMSGRDVNEQFF.

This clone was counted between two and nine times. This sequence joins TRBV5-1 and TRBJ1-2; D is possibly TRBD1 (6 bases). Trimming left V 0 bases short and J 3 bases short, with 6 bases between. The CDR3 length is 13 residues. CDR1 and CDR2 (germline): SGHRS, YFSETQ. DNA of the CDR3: TGCGCCAGCAGCTTGGGGACAGACTATGGCTACACCTTC. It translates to CASSLGTDYGYTF. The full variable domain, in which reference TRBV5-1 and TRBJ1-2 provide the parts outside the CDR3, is KAGVTQTPRYLIKTRGQQVTLSCSPISGHRSVSWYQQTPGQGLQFLFEYFSETQRNKGNFPGRFSGRQFSNSRSEMNVSTLELGDSALYLCASSLGTDYGYTFGSGTRLTVV.

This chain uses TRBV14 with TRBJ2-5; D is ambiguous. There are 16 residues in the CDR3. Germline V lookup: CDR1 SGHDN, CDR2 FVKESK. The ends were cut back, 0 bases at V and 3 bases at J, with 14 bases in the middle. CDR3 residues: CASSQEGWNREETQYF. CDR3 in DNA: TGTGCCAGCAGCCAAGAAGGTTGGAACAGAGAAGAGACCCAGTACTTC.

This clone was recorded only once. This CDR3 reads CASRTTRDLSEKLFF. In DNA, the CDR3 is TGTGCCAGCAGAACCACCCGGGACTTGAGTGAAAAACTGTTTTTT. This chain connects TRBV28 to TRBJ1-4, with a weak D call TRBD1 (5 bases). Germline V CDR1 and CDR2: MDHEN, SYDVKM. CDR3 size: 15 residues. The ends were cut back, 6 bases at V and 7 bases at J, with 18 bases in the middle.

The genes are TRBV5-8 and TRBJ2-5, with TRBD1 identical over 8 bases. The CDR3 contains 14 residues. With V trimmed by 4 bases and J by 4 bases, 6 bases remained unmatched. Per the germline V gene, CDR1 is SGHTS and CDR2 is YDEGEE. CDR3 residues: CASSQDRVAETQYF. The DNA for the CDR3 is TGTGCCAGCAGCCAGGACAGGGTAGCAGAGACCCAGTACTTC.

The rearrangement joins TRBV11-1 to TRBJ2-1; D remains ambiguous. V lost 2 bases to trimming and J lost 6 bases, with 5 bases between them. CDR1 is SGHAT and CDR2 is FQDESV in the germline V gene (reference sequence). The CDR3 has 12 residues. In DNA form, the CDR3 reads TGTGCCAGCAGCTTATGGGGCAATGAGCAGTTCTTC. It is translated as CASSLWGNEQFF. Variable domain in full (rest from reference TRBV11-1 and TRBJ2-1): EAEVAQSPRYKITEKSQAVAFWCDPISGHATLYWYRQILGQGPELLVQFQDESVVDDSQLPKDRFSAERLKGVDSTLKIQPAELGDSAMYLCASSLWGNEQFFGPGTRLTVL.

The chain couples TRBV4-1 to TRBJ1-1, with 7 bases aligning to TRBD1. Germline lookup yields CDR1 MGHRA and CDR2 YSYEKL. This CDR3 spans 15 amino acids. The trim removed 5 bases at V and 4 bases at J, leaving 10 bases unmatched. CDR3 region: CASSSQGSLGTEAFF. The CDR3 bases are TGCGCCAGCAGCTCACAGGGGAGTCTGGGCACTGAAGCTTTCTTT.

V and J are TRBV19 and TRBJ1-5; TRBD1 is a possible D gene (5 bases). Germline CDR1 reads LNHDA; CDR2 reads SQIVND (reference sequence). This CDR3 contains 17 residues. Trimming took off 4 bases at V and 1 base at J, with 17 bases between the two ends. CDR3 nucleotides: TGTGCCAGTAGTAGGACGAAGGGGATCCTAAGCAATCAGCCCCAGCATTTT. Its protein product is CASSRTKGILSNQPQHF.

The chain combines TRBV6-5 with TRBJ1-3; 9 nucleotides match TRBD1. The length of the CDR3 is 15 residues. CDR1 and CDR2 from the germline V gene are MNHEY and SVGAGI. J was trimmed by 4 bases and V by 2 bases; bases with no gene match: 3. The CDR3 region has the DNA TGTGCCAGCAGTTACCAAACAGGGGGCGGAAACACCATATATTTT. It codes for CASSYQTGGGNTIYF.

The CDR3 loop is CASSQEGRRSSYEQYF. CDR3 in DNA: TGCGCCAGCAGCCAAGAAGGGCGCCGAAGCTCCTACGAGCAGTACTTC. This rearrangement joins TRBV4-1 to TRBJ2-7; D call uncertain. The CDR3 has 16 residues. Germline V gene sequence: CDR1 MGHRA, CDR2 YSYEKL. Trimming removed 0 bases from V and 0 bases from J, with 12 bases in between.

Written as DNA, the CDR3 is TGTGCCAGCAGTTCCGACTCGGATTCAGGCTACACCTTC. Its protein product is CASSSDSDSGYTF. The rearrangement uses TRBV28 and TRBJ1-2; unclear D gene. Germline values: CDR1 MDHEN, CDR2 SYDVKM. This CDR3 contains 13 residues. V was shortened by 4 bases and J by 8 bases, with 14 bases between the two germline ends.

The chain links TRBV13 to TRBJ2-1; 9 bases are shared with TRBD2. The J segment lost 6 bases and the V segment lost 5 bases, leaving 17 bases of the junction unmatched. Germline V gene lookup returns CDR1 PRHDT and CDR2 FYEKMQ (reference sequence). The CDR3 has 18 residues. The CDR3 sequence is CASSRTGILAGMSNEQFF. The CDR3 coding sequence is TGTGCCAGCAGCCGAACAGGGATTCTAGCGGGAATGAGCAATGAGCAGTTCTTC.

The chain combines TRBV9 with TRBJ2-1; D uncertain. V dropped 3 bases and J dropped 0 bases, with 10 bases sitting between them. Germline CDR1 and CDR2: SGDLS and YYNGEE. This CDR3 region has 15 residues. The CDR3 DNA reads TGTGCCAGCAGCGCAACACTGAGCTCCTACAATGAGCAGTTCTTC. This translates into CASSATLSSYNEQFF.

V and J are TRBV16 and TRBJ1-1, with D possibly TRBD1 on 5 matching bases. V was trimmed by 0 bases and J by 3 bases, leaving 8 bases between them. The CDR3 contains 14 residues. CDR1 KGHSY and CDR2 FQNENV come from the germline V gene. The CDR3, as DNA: TGTGCCAGCAGCCAATCGGGGGGTGACACTGAAGCTTTCTTT. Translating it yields CASSQSGGDTEAFF. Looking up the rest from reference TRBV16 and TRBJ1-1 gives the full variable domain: GEEVAQTPKHLVRGEGQKAKLYCAPIKGHSYVFWYQQVLKNEFKFLISFQNENVFDETGMPKERFSAKCLPNSPCSLEIQATKLEDSAVYFCASSQSGGDTEAFFGQGTRLTVV.

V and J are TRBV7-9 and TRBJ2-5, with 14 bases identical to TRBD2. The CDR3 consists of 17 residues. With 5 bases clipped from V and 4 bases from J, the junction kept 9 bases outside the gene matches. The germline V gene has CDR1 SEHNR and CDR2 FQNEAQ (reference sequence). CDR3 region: CASSHGTSGGRGETQYF. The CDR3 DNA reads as TGTGCCAGCAGCCACGGGACTAGCGGGGGCCGGGGAGAGACCCAGTACTTC.